The 6 T cell receptor beta chains below were found in one sample sequenced in a study of blood T cell repertoires in COVID-19. TCRdb's copy holds only in-frame clones and misses some; the assay was immunoSEQ multiplex PCR. The sample contains 200,000 to 250,000 clones, about 87% of which appear only once. The material sequenced was peripheral blood. These receptors came from a man between 25 and 39 years old with COVID-19, enrolled during active disease.

The V and J genes are TRBV27 and TRBJ2-1; a possible D gene is TRBD2 (5 bases). V shed 8 bases and J shed 10 bases, with 15 bases lying between them. CDR1 MNHEY and CDR2 SMNVEV come from the germline V gene (reference sequence). The CDR3 has 12 amino acids. DNA of the CDR3: TGTGCCAGCGGAATCTACGGGGTAGAGCAGTTCTTC. It codes for CASGIYGVEQFF.

This clone was counted only a few times. The J gene is TRBJ2-7, the V gene TRBV2, with D unresolved. Trimming shortened V by 0 bases and J by 2 bases, and 8 bases separated the two germline ends. This CDR3 comprises 14 residues. Germline values: CDR1 SNHLY, CDR2 FYNNEI. CDR3 in DNA: TGTGCCAGCAGTGAAGCCTTTCAGACCTACGAGCAGTACTTC. Its translation is CASSEAFQTYEQYF.

The chain employs TRBV6-2 or TRBV6-3 and TRBJ1-1, with a weak D call TRBD1 (6 bases). CDR3 length equals 23 residues. Germline V gene sequence: CDR1 MNHEY, CDR2 SVGEGT. Trimming took off 6 bases at V and 0 bases at J, with 38 bases between the two ends. CDR3 coding DNA: TGTGCCAGCAGCCATCCCCCGCTCCGGGACATCCCCGCAAGATCCCCTTTGAACACTGAAGCTTTCTTT. It specifies CASSHPPLRDIPARSPLNTEAFF.

The chain links TRBV13 to TRBJ2-2; 10 positions agree with TRBD2. V was clipped by 2 bases and J by 5 bases; unmatched bases: 5. The CDR3 has 16 amino acids. The germline gives CDR1 PRHDT, CDR2 FYEKMQ (reference sequence). CDR3 region: CASSLSLAGETGELFF. The CDR3 DNA sequence: TGTGCCAGCAGCTTATCCCTAGCGGGAGAGACCGGGGAGCTGTTTTTT. Full variable domain (remainder filled in from reference TRBV13 and TRBJ2-2): AAGVIQSPRHLIKEKRETATLKCYPIPRHDTVYWYQQGPGQDPQFLISFYEKMQSDKGSIPDRFSAQQFSDYHSELNMSSLELGDSALYFCASSLSLAGETGELFFGEGSRLTVL.

The CDR3 here is CASSTLTGAGNGYTF. For the CDR3, the DNA is TGTGCCAGTAGTACCCTCACAGGGGCAGGAAATGGCTACACCTTC. This chain uses TRBV19 with TRBJ1-2; 7 bases map to TRBD1. CDR3 size: 15 residues. With 4 bases clipped from V and 6 bases from J, the junction kept 11 bases outside the gene matches. Per the germline V gene, CDR1 is LNHDA and CDR2 is SQIVND (reference sequence).

V gene TRBV29-1 combines with J gene TRBJ2-7; D may be TRBD1 or TRBD2 (6 bases each). The CDR3 is 14 residues long. CDR1 and CDR2 (germline): SQVTM, ANQGSEA. V lost 7 bases and J 0 bases, leaving 16 bases between the germline ends. The CDR3 sequence is CSAGGTLSSYEQYF. CDR3 DNA: TGCAGCGCCGGCGGGACACTAAGCTCCTACGAGCAGTACTTC.